This TCR beta chain is drawn from a study of shared clonotypes between healthy human individuals. As for the study in general: Plates per donor: three CD4 naive, three CD4 memory, two CD8 naive, one CD8 memory. The study, taken as a whole, reports: Four donors had 4% to 6.5% of their naive CD4 clonotypes in common.

As for this clone: No antigen is known for it.

The CDR3 totals 13 residues. CDR1 and CDR2 from the germline V gene are SQVTM and ANQGSEA. V lost 6 bases, J lost 9 bases, and 15 bases lay in between. A deep-level run was used for the assay. Sequencing used immunoSEQ multiplex PCR; TCRdb keeps in-frame clones, though not all of them. Of over a million clones listed, approximately 72% are singletons. Donors, healthy HIV-negative adults, lacked recent acute infections or vaccinations. The sequenced sample was memory CD4+ T cells sorted from blood. Specified subset: CD45RA-negative fraction. The sequence was collected from a man aged 18 to 30 in good health. This chain connects TRBV29-1 to TRBJ1-6; D not resolved. DNA for the CDR3: TGCAGCGTAAAAGGACCCCTAGTTTCACCCCTCCACTTT. Protein: CSVKGPLVSPLHF.